Below are 16 T cell receptor beta chains sequenced from a single sample in a study of CD8 T cells in ankylosing spondylitis (dated by TCRdb to 2017 to 2019). Receptor amplification or capture employed 5' RACE. Data came from an Illumina HiSeq 2500. TCRdb reanalyzed the raw reads on its own, using fastp at Q25 for trimming and MiXCR for clone calling, and kept in-frame beta chains. Rows are combined by CDR3 protein, so each entry shows the most common genes and DNA. Across this sample there are 350,000 to 400,000 distinct CDR3 sequences, with approximately 20% seen only once. The ten biggest clones cover about an eighth of the sample. The sequenced sample consisted of blood, either unsorted or a sorted T cell fraction (not recorded which). These receptors were taken from a male donor with ankylosing spondylitis or in good health (not recorded which).

Many counts were recorded for this clonotype. This chain uses TRBV6-8 with TRBJ2-7; tentatively, D is TRBD2 (5 bases). Germline CDR1 is MNHGY and CDR2 is SAAAGT. The CDR3 contains 14 residues. Trimming pared 10 bases from V and 1 base from J, leaving 17 bases between. In DNA form, the CDR3 reads TGTGCCATCGTACATGTACTAGGGTCCTACGAGCAGTACTTC. Protein product: CAIVHVLGSYEQYF.

The genes are TRBV5-1 and TRBJ2-7, with 7 bases that match TRBD1. CDR1 and CDR2 from the germline V gene are SGHRS and YFSETQ. The CDR3 has 15 amino acids. Trimming cost V 0 bases and J 2 bases; bases outside gene matches: 5. CDR3 amino acids: CASSLETGLPYEQYF. In DNA form, the CDR3 reads TGCGCCAGCAGCTTGGAGACAGGGTTACCCTACGAGCAGTACTTC.

This chain joins TRBV12-3 or TRBV12-4 and TRBJ1-2; D gene ambiguous. The CDR3 consists of 13 residues. Trimming cost V 3 bases and J 8 bases, with 13 bases left between them. CDR3 coding DNA: TGTGCCAGCAGTTTTCGGACCGGGGAGGGCTACACCTTC. Translated: CASSFRTGEGYTF.

CDR3 sequence: CASSTSGTSFYEQYF. CDR3 DNA: TGTGCCAGCAGTACCTCTGGGACCTCGTTTTACGAGCAGTACTTC. This chain links TRBV28 with TRBJ2-7; D possibly uses TRBD1 or TRBD2 (5 bases each). The V gene's germline CDR1 is MDHEN and CDR2 SYDVKM. The CDR3 consists of 15 residues. Deletions cut 5 bases from V and 4 bases from J, with 18 bases between. Drawing the rest from reference TRBV28 and TRBJ2-7, the complete variable domain is DVKVTQSSRYLVKRTGEKVFLECVQDMDHENMFWYRQDPGLGLRLIYFSYDVKMKEKGDIPEGYSVSREKKERFSLILESASTNQTSMYLCASSTSGTSFYEQYFGPGTRLTVT.

This clonotype was observed a few times. This chain links TRBV10-2 with TRBJ2-3, with D perhaps matching TRBD2 (9 bases). CDR1 and CDR2 from the germline V gene are WSHSY and SAAADI. This CDR3 contains 18 residues. Trimming pared 8 bases from V and 2 bases from J, leaving 26 bases between. The CDR3 reads CASGQGPSGISNTDTQYF. Written as DNA, the CDR3 is TGCGCCAGCGGACAGGGCCCTAGCGGGATCTCTAACACAGATACGCAGTATTTT.

The chain links TRBV7-9 to TRBJ1-1; D is possibly TRBD1 (5 bases). Looked up from germline, CDR1 is SEHNR and CDR2 is FQNEAQ (reference sequence). Trimming removed 8 bases at V and 4 bases at J, with 11 bases between. This CDR3 comprises 12 residues. The CDR3 here is CASAWGGTEAFF. For the CDR3, the DNA is TGTGCCAGCGCCTGGGGGGGCACTGAAGCTTTCTTT.

This clonotype has more than one count but fewer than ten. The chain joins TRBV28 to TRBJ2-3, with 8 bases lining up with TRBD2. The germline CDR1 and CDR2 sequences are MDHEN and SYDVKM. The CDR3 contains 18 residues. J gave up 0 bases and V 3 bases, and 11 bases lay outside the gene matches. The CDR3 DNA sequence: TGTGCCAGCAGTTTCCTTGTCCCGGGACTAGAAAGCACAGATACGCAGTATTTT. Amino acid sequence: CASSFLVPGLESTDTQYF. Drawing the rest from reference TRBV28 and TRBJ2-3, the complete variable domain is DVKVTQSSRYLVKRTGEKVFLECVQDMDHENMFWYRQDPGLGLRLIYFSYDVKMKEKGDIPEGYSVSREKKERFSLILESASTNQTSMYLCASSFLVPGLESTDTQYFGPGTRLTVL.

This chain joins TRBV28 and TRBJ2-2; 9 positions match TRBD1. Germline V gene sequence: CDR1 MDHEN, CDR2 SYDVKM. The CDR3 runs to 15 residues. The V segment lost 5 bases and the J segment 3 bases; nucleotides outside the gene matches: 4. The CDR3 sequence is CASSEQGADTGELFF. The CDR3 bases are TGTGCCAGCAGTGAACAGGGGGCCGACACCGGGGAGCTGTTTTTT.

The rearrangement links TRBV7-6 to TRBJ2-7; 13 bases are a match to TRBD2. V was clipped by 3 bases and J by 0 bases; unmatched bases: 8. Germline V gives CDR1 SGHVS, CDR2 FNYEAQ. CDR3 size: 18 residues. The CDR3 loop reads CASSFRLAGGQSSYEQYF. Here the CDR3 DNA reads TGTGCCAGCAGCTTTCGACTAGCGGGGGGCCAGAGCTCCTACGAGCAGTACTTC.

The chain uses TRBV24-1 and TRBJ2-2; weak D call: TRBD2 (5 bases). The V end was cut by 5 bases, the J end by 3 bases, with 9 bases between. Per germline, CDR1 KGHDR and CDR2 SFDVKD. This CDR3 region has 14 residues. This CDR3 is CATSVTGYTGELFF. For the CDR3, the DNA is TGTGCCACCAGTGTTACGGGGTACACCGGGGAGCTGTTTTTT.

The J gene is TRBJ2-7, the V gene TRBV7-2; tentative D call: TRBD1 (5 bases). Germline CDR1 reads SGHTA; CDR2 reads FQGNSA. The germline V and J ends were trimmed by 1 base and 5 bases, with 9 bases remaining between them. The CDR3 has 13 residues. DNA for the CDR3: TGTGCCAGCAGCTTAGACCAGGGCCACGAGCAGTACTTC. It codes for CASSLDQGHEQYF.

This clonotype turned up a few times. The chain links TRBV25-1 to TRBJ2-3, with TRBD2 matching 9 bases. J gave up 0 bases and V 1 base, and 5 bases lay outside the gene matches. The CDR3 consists of 17 residues. The germline gives CDR1 MGHDK, CDR2 SYGVNS. The CDR3 sequence is CASSELGSGGSTDTQYF. The DNA for the CDR3 is TGTGCCAGCAGTGAATTGGGTAGCGGGGGAAGCACAGATACGCAGTATTTT.

This clonotype was counted at least ten times. CDR3 nucleotide sequence: TGTGCCAGCAGCCCGACACGGAACACTGAAGCTTTCTTT. This codes for CASSPTRNTEAFF. The rearrangement uses TRBV7-9 and TRBJ1-1; D unresolved. CDR3 length: 13 amino acids. The germline gives CDR1 SEHNR, CDR2 FQNEAQ (reference sequence). The V gene lost 5 bases and the J gene lost 1 base, with 8 bases spanning the gap.

The V gene is TRBV12-3 or TRBV12-4, the J gene TRBJ2-1; 8 positions match TRBD2. J gave up 0 bases and V 7 bases, and 5 bases lay outside the gene matches. The CDR3 extends over 15 amino acids. DNA for the CDR3: TGTGCCAGCAATCTGAGCGGGGGCTCCTACAATGAGCAGTTCTTC. This translates into CASNLSGGSYNEQFF.

This chain joins TRBV29-1 and TRBJ1-2; D uncertain. The CDR3 covers 13 residues. The V end lost 4 bases, the J end lost 0 bases, and 9 bases lay between the germline ends. CDR1 SQVTM and CDR2 ANQGSEA come from the germline V gene. Written as DNA, the CDR3 is TGCAGCGTTGTTGTAGGATCTAACTATGGCTACACCTTC. As protein: CSVVVGSNYGYTF.

This clonotype showed up many times. This chain connects TRBV29-1 to TRBJ2-1, with D possibly being TRBD1 or TRBD2 (5 bases each). Germline V gene sequence: CDR1 SQVTM, CDR2 ANQGSEA. The CDR3 extends over 13 amino acids. V lost 5 bases to trimming and J lost 10 bases, with 18 bases between them. The DNA for the CDR3 is TGCAGCGTTCTATTACGGGGAAGGGGCGAGCAGTTCTTC. Protein product: CSVLLRGRGEQFF.